This T cell receptor beta chain appears in the sequencing data of a study of blood T cell repertoires in COVID-19. Germline V gives CDR1 LNHDA, CDR2 SQIVND (reference sequence). Trimming shortened V by 5 bases and J by 8 bases, and 13 bases separated the two germline ends. The CDR3 is made up of 13 amino acids. Produced via immunoSEQ multiplex PCR; TCRdb's table is partial and in-frame only. This table has 300,000 to 350,000 clones, about 90% appearing once. The V and J genes are TRBV19 and TRBJ2-1; D may be TRBD2 (5 bases). Sequencing was done on a sample of PBMCs or T cells enriched from blood (not recorded which). This clonotype originated in a woman in her 30s who had recovered from COVID-19. This CDR3 reads CASSSPLVHEQFF. CDR3 sequence (DNA): TGTGCCAGTAGTTCCCCACTAGTCCATGAGCAGTTCTTC.